The rows below give T cell receptor beta chains drawn from one sample of a study of radiotherapy plus CTLA-4 blockade in lung cancer. Profiling relied on immunoSEQ multiplex PCR, and the TCRdb table lists in-frame clones only, not all of them. There are around 91,000 clones in the sample; around 90% occur only once, and roughly 4.9% lies in the top ten. Sequenced material: peripheral blood, taken from a patient treated with radiotherapy plus ipilimumab. The receptor set was obtained from a human donor with non-small cell lung cancer that progressed on radiotherapy plus ipilimumab. The CDR3 runs from the conserved cysteine through the conserved F or W. A D gene is named only where the DNA matches it firmly. Part of the rows lack a size; the others show once, few, many or a class for expanded clones.

length,V,size,D,J,CDR3,DNA
19,TRBV7-3,-,TRBD2,TRBJ2-2,CASSLRFGLAGTNTGELFF,TGTGCCAGCAGCTTACGTTTCGGACTAGCGGGAACGAACACCGGGGAGCTGTTTTTT
13,TRBV7-9,-,TRBD2,TRBJ2-7,CASSSPPGGEQYF,TGTGCCAGCAGCTCCCCCCCCGGGGGGGAGCAGTACTTC
15,TRBV2,-,-,TRBJ1-5,CASRRDTYSNQPQHF,TGTGCCAGCAGACGGGACACGTATAGCAATCAGCCCCAGCATTTT
18,TRBV7-8,-,TRBD2,TRBJ2-1,CASSRGTSGIVFYNEQFF,TGTGCCAGCAGCCGAGGGACTAGCGGGATAGTTTTCTACAATGAGCAGTTCTTC
16,TRBV9,-,TRBD1,TRBJ2-5,CASSVERGTGQETQYF,TGTGCCAGCAGCGTAGAACGAGGGACAGGACAAGAGACCCAGTACTTC
12,TRBV19,-,-,TRBJ2-5,CASSARGETQYF,TGTGCCAGTAGCGCCCGGGGGGAGACCCAGTACTTC
15,TRBV7-2,-,TRBD2,TRBJ2-7,CASSLAGSVRYEQYF,TGTGCCAGCAGTTTAGCGGGATCAGTACGCTACGAGCAGTACTTC
15,TRBV6-6,-,-,TRBJ2-6,CASSYGGPGANVLTF,TGTGCCAGCAGTTACGGGGGACCTGGGGCCAACGTCCTGACTTTC
16,TRBV10-3,-,TRBD1,TRBJ1-1,CAISRGEGQRNTEAFF,TGTGCCATCAGCCGGGGGGAGGGACAGAGGAACACTGAAGCTTTCTTT
18,TRBV5-8,-,TRBD1,TRBJ2-2,CASSSIRVGQGNPGELFF,TGTGCCAGCAGCTCAATTCGCGTGGGACAGGGGAACCCCGGGGAGCTGTTTTTT
15,TRBV18,-,TRBD2,TRBJ2-1,CASSPLAGDGNEQFF,TGTGCCAGCTCGCCACTAGCGGGAGATGGCAATGAGCAGTTCTTC
13,TRBV12-5,-,TRBD1,TRBJ1-2,CASGFGTGGGHTF,TGTGCTAGTGGTTTTGGGACAGGGGGCGGGCACACCTTC
15,TRBV29-1,-,-,TRBJ1-2,CSVENWGRGAGGYTF,TGCAGCGTTGAGAATTGGGGCAGGGGTGCGGGCGGCTACACCTTC
14,TRBV5-1,once,TRBD2,TRBJ2-2,CASSLGGGTGELFF,TGCGCCAGCAGCTTGGGCGGGGGCACCGGGGAGCTGTTTTTT
14,TRBV7-9,-,-,TRBJ2-3,CASSLGGYTDTQYF,TGTGCCAGCAGCTTGGGCGGGTACACAGATACGCAGTATTTT
14,TRBV5-1,-,-,TRBJ2-7,CASSLAQRTYEQYF,TGCGCCAGCAGCTTGGCACAGCGAACCTACGAGCAGTACTTC
14,TRBV27,-,TRBD1,TRBJ1-1,CASTPGQMNTEAFF,TGTGCCAGCACCCCGGGACAGATGAACACTGAAGCTTTCTTT
14,TRBV7-2,once,-,TRBJ1-1,CASSLARRYTEAFF,TGTGCCAGCAGCTTAGCGCGACGCTACACTGAAGCTTTCTTT
17,TRBV18,-,TRBD1,TRBJ1-3,CASSPRQGSLSGNTIYF,TGTGCCAGCTCACCTCGACAGGGCTCACTGTCTGGAAACACCATATATTTT
14,TRBV9,once,-,TRBJ2-7,CASSVTGTHYEQYF,TGTGCCAGCAGCGTCACCGGGACTCACTACGAGCAGTACTTC
12,TRBV30,-,-,TRBJ1-1,CAWSPPGTEAFF,TGTGCCTGGAGTCCCCCCGGCACTGAAGCTTTCTTT
20,TRBV18,-,TRBD2,TRBJ2-7,CASSPTLFSGLAGSSYEQYF,TGTGCCAGCTCACCAACCCTCTTTTCGGGTCTAGCGGGGAGCTCCTACGAGCAGTACTTC
15,TRBV18,-,TRBD1,TRBJ1-5,CASSPGTGAQWPQHF,TGTGCCAGCTCTCCCGGGACAGGCGCGCAATGGCCCCAGCATTTT
14,TRBV6-6,-,-,TRBJ1-1,CASSYPGREIKAFF,TGTGCCAGCAGTTACCCGGGCAGGGAGATAAAGGCTTTCTTT